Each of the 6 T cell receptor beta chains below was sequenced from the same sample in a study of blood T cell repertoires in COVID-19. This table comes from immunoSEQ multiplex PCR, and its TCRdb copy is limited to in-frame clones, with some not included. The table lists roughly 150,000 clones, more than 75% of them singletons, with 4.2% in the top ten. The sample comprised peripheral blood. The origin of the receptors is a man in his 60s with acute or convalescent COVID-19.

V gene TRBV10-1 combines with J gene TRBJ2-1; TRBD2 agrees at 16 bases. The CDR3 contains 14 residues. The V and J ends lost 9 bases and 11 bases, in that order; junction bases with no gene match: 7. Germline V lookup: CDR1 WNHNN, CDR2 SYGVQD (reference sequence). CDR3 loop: CARDPGLAGGKQFF. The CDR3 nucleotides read TGCGCCAGAGATCCGGGACTAGCGGGAGGGAAGCAGTTCTTC.

CDR3 bases: TGTGCCAGTATCGACCGGACACGTAACAATGAGCAGTTCTTC. Translation gives CASIDRTRNNEQFF. This chain uses TRBV19 with TRBJ2-1; a weak D match, TRBD1 (5 bases). This CDR3 spans 14 amino acids. Germline values: CDR1 LNHDA, CDR2 SQIVND (reference sequence). V was shortened by 7 bases and J by 5 bases, with 15 bases between the two germline ends. Complete variable domain (other parts from reference TRBV19 and TRBJ2-1): DGGITQSPKYLFRKEGQNVTLSCEQNLNHDAMYWYRQDPGQGLRLIYYSQIVNDFQKGDIAEGYSVSREKKESFPLTVTSAQKNPTAFYLCASIDRTRNNEQFFGPGTRLTVL.

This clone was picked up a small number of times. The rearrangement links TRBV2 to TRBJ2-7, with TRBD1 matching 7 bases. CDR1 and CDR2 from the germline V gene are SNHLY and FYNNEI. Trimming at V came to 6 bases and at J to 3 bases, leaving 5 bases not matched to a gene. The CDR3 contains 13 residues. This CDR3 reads CASRTGVGYEQYF. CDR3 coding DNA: TGTGCCAGCAGAACAGGGGTTGGCTACGAGCAGTACTTC.

CDR3 sequence reads: CASSEQGEDSEAFF. The CDR3 DNA follows: TGCGCCAGCAGTGAACAGGGAGAGGATTCTGAAGCTTTCTTT. The chain has TRBV10-1 and TRBJ1-1; a weak D match, TRBD1 (6 bases). This CDR3 has 14 amino acids. The germline V and J ends were trimmed by 3 bases and 6 bases, with 14 bases remaining between them. Germline V CDR1 and CDR2: WNHNN, SYGVQD (reference sequence).

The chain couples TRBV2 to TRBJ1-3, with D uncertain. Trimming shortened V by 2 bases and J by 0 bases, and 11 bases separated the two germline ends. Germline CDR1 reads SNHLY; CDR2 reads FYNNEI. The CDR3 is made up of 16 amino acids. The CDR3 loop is CASSERRPSSGNTIYF. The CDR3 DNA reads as TGTGCCAGCAGTGAACGCAGGCCAAGCTCTGGAAACACCATATATTTT.

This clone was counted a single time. CDR3 region: CASSAGTGDYEQYF. CDR3 nucleotide sequence: TGTGCCAGCAGCGCCGGGACAGGGGACTACGAGCAGTACTTC. J is TRBJ2-7 and V is TRBV2, with 10 bases that match TRBD1. This CDR3 is 14 amino acids long. Germline CDR1 is SNHLY and CDR2 is FYNNEI. V was pared by 6 bases and J by 3 bases, with 5 bases of the junction left unmatched.